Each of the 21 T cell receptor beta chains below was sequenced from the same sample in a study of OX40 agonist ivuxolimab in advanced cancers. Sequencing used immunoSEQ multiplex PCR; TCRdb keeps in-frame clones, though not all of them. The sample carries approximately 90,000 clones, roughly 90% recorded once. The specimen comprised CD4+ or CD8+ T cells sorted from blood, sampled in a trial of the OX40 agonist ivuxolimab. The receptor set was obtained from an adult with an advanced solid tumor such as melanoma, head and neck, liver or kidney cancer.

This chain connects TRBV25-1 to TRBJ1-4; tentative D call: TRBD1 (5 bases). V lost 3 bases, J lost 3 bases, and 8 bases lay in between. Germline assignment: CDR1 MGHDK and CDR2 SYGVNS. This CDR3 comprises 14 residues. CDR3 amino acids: CASSETVANEKLFF. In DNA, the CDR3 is TGTGCCAGCAGTGAGACAGTAGCTAATGAAAAACTGTTTTTT.

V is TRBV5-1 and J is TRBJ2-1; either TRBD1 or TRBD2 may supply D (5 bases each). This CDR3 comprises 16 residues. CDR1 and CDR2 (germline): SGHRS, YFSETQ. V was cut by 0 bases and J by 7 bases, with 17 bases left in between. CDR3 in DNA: TGCGCCAGCAGCTTGGGGGGGTCATTCAGGAGGAATGAGCAGTTCTTC. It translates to CASSLGGSFRRNEQFF.

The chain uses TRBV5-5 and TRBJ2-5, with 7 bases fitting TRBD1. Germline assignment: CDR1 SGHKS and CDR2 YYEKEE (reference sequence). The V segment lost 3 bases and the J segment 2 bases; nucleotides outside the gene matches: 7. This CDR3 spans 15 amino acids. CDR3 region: CASSSFTGEQETQYF. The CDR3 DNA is TGTGCCAGCAGCTCCTTCACAGGGGAACAAGAGACCCAGTACTTC.

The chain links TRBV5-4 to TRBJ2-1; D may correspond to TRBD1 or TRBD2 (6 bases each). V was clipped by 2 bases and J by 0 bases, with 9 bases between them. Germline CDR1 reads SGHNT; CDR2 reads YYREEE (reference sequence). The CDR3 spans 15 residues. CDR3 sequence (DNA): TGTGCCAGCAGCTTAGGGGGGAACTCCTACAATGAGCAGTTCTTC. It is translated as CASSLGGNSYNEQFF. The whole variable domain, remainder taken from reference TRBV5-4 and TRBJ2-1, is ETGVTQSPTHLIKTRGQQVTLRCSSQSGHNTVSWYQQALGQGPQFIFQYYREEENGRGNFPPRFSGLQFPNYSSELNVNALELDDSALYLCASSLGGNSYNEQFFGPGTRLTVL.

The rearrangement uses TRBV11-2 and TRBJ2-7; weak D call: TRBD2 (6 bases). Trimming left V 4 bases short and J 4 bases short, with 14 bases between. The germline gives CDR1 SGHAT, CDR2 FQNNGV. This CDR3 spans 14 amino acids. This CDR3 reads CASSSRSGPYEQYF. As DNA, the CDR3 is TGTGCCAGCAGCTCCCGAAGCGGGCCATACGAGCAGTACTTC. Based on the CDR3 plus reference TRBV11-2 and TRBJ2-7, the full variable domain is EAGVAQSPRYKIIEKRQSVAFWCNPISGHATLYWYQQILGQGPKLLIQFQNNGVVDDSQLPKDRFSAERLKGVDSTLKIQPAKLEDSAVYLCASSSRSGPYEQYFGPGTRLTVT.

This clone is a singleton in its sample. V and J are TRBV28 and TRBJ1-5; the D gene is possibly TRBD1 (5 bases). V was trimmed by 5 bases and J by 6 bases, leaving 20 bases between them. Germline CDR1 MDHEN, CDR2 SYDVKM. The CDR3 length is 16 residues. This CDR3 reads CASSPQEGLLFQPQHF. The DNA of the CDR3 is TGTGCCAGCAGTCCACAGGAGGGTTTACTGTTTCAGCCCCAGCATTTT. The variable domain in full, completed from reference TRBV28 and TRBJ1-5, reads DVKVTQSSRYLVKRTGEKVFLECVQDMDHENMFWYRQDPGLGLRLIYFSYDVKMKEKGDIPEGYSVSREKKERFSLILESASTNQTSMYLCASSPQEGLLFQPQHFGDGTRLSIL.

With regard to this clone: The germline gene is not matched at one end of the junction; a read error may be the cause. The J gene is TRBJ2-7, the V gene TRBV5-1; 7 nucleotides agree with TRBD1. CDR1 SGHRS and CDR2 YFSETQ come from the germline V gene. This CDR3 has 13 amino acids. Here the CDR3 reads CASSHMDRNEQYF. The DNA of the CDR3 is TGTGCCAGCAGCCACATGGACAGGAACGAGCAGTACTTC.

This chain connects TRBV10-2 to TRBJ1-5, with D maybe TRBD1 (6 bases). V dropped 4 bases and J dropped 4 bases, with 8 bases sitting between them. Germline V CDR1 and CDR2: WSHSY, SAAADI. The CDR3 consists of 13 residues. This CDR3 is CASSGQANQPQHF. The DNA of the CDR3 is TGCGCCAGCAGTGGACAGGCGAATCAGCCCCAGCATTTT.

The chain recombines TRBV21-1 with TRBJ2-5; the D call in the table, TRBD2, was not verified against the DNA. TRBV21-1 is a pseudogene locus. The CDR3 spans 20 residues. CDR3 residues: CASSKERPAGVLIKIETQYF. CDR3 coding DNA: TGTGCCAGCAGCAAAGAGCGACCAGCGGGAGTCCTCATTAAAATAGAGACCCAGTACTTC.

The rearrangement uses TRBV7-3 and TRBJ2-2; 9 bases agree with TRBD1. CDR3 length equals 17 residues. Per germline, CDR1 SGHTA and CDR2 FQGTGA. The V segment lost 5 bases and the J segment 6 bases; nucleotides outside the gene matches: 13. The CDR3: CASSQPPTGGLAGELFF. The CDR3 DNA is TGTGCCAGCAGCCAGCCCCCGACAGGGGGACTGGCCGGGGAGCTGTTTTTT.

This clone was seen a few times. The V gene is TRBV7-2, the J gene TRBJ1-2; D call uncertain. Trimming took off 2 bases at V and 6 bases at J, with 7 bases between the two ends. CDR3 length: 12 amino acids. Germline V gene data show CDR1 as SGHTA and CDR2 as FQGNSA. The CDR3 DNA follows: TGTGCCAGCAGCTTACTGAATAATGGCTACACCTTC. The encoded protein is CASSLLNNGYTF.

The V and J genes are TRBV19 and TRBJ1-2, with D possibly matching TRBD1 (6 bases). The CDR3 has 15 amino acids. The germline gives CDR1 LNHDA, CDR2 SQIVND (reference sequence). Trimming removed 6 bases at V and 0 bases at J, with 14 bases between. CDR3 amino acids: CASRNRDMSNYGYTF. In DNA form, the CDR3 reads TGTGCCAGTAGAAACCGGGACATGTCTAACTATGGCTACACCTTC.

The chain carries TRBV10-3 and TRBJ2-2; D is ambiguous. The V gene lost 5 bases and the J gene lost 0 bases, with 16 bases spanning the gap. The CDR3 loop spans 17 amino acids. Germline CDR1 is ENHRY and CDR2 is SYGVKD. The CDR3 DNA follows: TGTGCCATCAGTTCCAAGCGAAGTAACCCGAACACCGGGGAGCTGTTTTTT. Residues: CAISSKRSNPNTGELFF.

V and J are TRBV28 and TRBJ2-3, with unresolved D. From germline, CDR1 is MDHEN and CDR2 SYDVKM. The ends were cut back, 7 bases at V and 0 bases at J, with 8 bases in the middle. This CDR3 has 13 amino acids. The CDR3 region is CASIPGSTDTQYF. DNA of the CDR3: TGTGCCAGCATACCAGGTAGCACAGATACGCAGTATTTT.

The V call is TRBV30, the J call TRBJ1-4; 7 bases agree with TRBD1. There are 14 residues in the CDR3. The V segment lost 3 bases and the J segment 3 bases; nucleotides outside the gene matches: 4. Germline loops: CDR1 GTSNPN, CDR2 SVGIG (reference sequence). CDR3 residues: CAWSQGGPNEKLFF. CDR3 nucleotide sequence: TGTGCCTGGAGCCAGGGGGGGCCTAATGAAAAACTGTTTTTT.

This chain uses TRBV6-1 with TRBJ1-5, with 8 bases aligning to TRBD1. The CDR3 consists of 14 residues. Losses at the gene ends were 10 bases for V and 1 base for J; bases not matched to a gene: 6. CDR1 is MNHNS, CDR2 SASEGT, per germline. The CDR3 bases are TGTGCCACGAACAACAGGGGGAGCAATCAGCCCCAGCATTTT. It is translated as CATNNRGSNQPQHF.

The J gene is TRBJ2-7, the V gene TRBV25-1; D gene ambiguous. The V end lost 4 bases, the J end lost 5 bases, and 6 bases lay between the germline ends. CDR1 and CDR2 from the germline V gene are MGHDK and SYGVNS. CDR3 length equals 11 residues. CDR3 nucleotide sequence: TGTGCCAGCAGTGCCCTGGACGAGCAGTACTTC. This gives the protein CASSALDEQYF.

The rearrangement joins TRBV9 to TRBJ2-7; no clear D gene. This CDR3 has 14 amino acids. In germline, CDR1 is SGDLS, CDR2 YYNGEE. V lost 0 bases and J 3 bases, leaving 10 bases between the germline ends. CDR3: CASSVGPPGYEQYF. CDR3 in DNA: TGTGCCAGCAGCGTAGGACCTCCGGGCTACGAGCAGTACTTC.

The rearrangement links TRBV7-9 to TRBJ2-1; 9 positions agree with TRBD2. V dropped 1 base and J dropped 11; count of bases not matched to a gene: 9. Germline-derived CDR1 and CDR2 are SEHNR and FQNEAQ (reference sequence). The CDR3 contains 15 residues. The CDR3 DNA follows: TGTGCCAGCAGCTTAGGTGGCGGGAGGGATACCAAGCAGTTCTTC. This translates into CASSLGGGRDTKQFF.

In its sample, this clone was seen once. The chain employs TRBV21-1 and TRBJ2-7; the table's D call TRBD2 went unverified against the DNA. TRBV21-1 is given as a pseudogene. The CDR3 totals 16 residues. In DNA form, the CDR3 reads TGTGCCAGCAGCAGAAAACGGGCTAGCGGATCTTACGAGCAGTACTTC. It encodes CASSRKRASGSYEQYF.

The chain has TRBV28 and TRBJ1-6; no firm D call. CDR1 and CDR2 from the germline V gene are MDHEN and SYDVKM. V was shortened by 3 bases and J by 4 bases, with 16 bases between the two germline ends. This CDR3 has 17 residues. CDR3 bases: TGTGCCAGCAGTTTCCTCGCTGGTCAGGTATATAATTCACCCCTCCACTTT. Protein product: CASSFLAGQVYNSPLHF.